The rows below give T cell receptor beta chains drawn from one sample of a study of identical twins. TCRdb recomputed calls from the 5' RACE reads with MiXCR, one row per CDR3 protein. This table has about 470,000 distinct CDR3 sequences, approximately 24% appearing once. The same data also went into a second study, on T cells expressing NK-cell markers.

Sequenced: CD4+ T cells sorted from blood. The origin of the receptors is a woman between 18 and 30 years old in good health. CDR3s include the opening cysteine and the closing phenylalanine or tryptophan. Fields, in order: V gene, clone size, CDR3 length, CDR3 protein. Size is omitted from some rows. Given values are once, few, many or a class for expanded clones.

TRBV5-6 . 16 CASSSAVLDFTGELFF
TRBV7-9 . 17 CASSTVRMGLHTDTQYF
TRBV12-3/TRBV12-4 . 13 CASSLSGGPEQFF
TRBV29-1 few 12 CSVLGNSYEQYF
TRBV15 . 14 CATSRDGAVYEQYF
TRBV9 . 14 CASSVGGRVAEQYF
TRBV28 few 16 CASSPPSGGSAGELFF
TRBV6-6 . 11 CASSYVGEQYF
TRBV29-1 few 13 CSVVPGPKETQYF
TRBV7-9 . 11 CASSLGRDFYF
TRBV15 . 14 CATSEGLAPYEQYF
TRBV7-9 . 15 CASSLKGKGGDTQYF
TRBV20-1 . 16 CSASPSGSRDQETQYF
TRBV6-5 few 18 CASSWGLAGGLVRETQYF